This note documents a single T cell receptor beta chain sequence. Repertoires were generated with immunoSEQ multiplex PCR, while TCRdb's copy carries only in-frame clones and drops some. The sample includes tens of thousands of clones, about 80% of them seen just once. The source of the sample is a study of blood T cell repertoires in COVID-19. For the study at large: Acute and convalescent COVID-19 specimens originated in the United States, Italy and Spain.

Trimming left V 0 bases short and J 3 bases short, with 18 bases between. Germline loops: CDR1 LGHDT, CDR2 YNNKEL (reference sequence). The CDR3 spans 18 residues. The origin of this receptor is an older woman with acute or convalescent COVID-19. Source material: peripheral blood. This rearrangement joins TRBV3-1 (or the pseudogene TRBV3-2) to TRBJ1-5; D not resolved. In DNA, the CDR3 is TGTGCCAGCAGCCAAGATCGACCGAGCGGTACCGCCAATCAGCCCCAGCATTTT. It encodes CASSQDRPSGTANQPQHF.